Each of the 25 T cell receptor beta chains below was sequenced from the same sample in a study of control samples from healthy donors and cancer patients. Clones were sequenced by immunoSEQ multiplex PCR, and TCRdb holds only the in-frame ones, with some missing. The table lists approximately 100,000 clones, approximately 88% of them singletons. The sample was PBMCs. These receptors all come from a man between 65 and 85 years old with lung cancer.

V gene TRBV6-5 combines with J gene TRBJ2-7, with 7 positions matching TRBD2. The J segment lost 7 bases and the V segment lost 8 bases, leaving 8 bases of the junction unmatched. Germline V gives CDR1 MNHEY, CDR2 SVGAGI. The CDR3 runs to 12 residues. CDR3 residues: CASSNWGGEQYF. DNA of the CDR3: TGTGCCAGCTCCAATTGGGGGGGAGAGCAGTACTTC.

The chain joins TRBV5-4 to TRBJ2-7; TRBD1 might be the D (6 bases). Germline V lookup: CDR1 SGHNT, CDR2 YYREEE (reference sequence). This CDR3 comprises 16 residues. V was trimmed by 4 bases and J by 6 bases, leaving 23 bases between them. CDR3 DNA: TGTGCCAGCAGCCCCTGGGCCGGGACATTTTCCCCCGAGCAGTACTTC. Its translation: CASSPWAGTFSPEQYF.

The chain combines TRBV9 with TRBJ1-6, with TRBD1 matching over 10 bases. Germline CDR1 is SGDLS and CDR2 is YYNGEE. The junction had 4 bases not matched to a gene; V was cut back by 0 bases and J by 10 bases. The CDR3 totals 15 residues. The DNA of the CDR3 is TGTGCCAGCAGCGTAGTAGACAGGGGGCGGTCACCCCTCCACTTT. It encodes CASSVVDRGRSPLHF.

CDR3 sequence: CASSIRGQGRSDEAFF. In DNA, the CDR3 is TGTGCCAGTAGTATAAGGGGGCAGGGTCGGTCCGATGAAGCTTTCTTT. This chain uses TRBV19 with TRBJ1-1, with 7 bases identical to TRBD1. This CDR3 is built from 16 residues. Germline CDR1 and CDR2: LNHDA and SQIVND (reference sequence). V lost 2 bases and J lost 7; bases outside the gene matches: 13.

This chain uses TRBV3-1 (or the pseudogene TRBV3-2) with TRBJ1-2; D not resolved. The CDR3 is made up of 16 amino acids. V shed 0 bases and J shed 4 bases, with 15 bases lying between them. CDR1 LGHDT and CDR2 YNNKEL come from the germline V gene (reference sequence). The CDR3 spells CASSQDPVLSPYGYTF. CDR3 DNA: TGTGCCAGCAGCCAAGATCCTGTCCTTAGCCCCTATGGCTACACCTTC.

This clone has a handful of counts. V and J are TRBV30 and TRBJ1-2; D unclear. There are 13 residues in the CDR3. Germline CDR1 is GTSNPN and CDR2 is SVGIG (reference sequence). V dropped 8 bases and J dropped 3 bases, with 16 bases sitting between them. The CDR3 region has the DNA TGTGCCCACCAACGGCGGGCCGACTATGGCTACACCTTC. It encodes CAHQRRADYGYTF.

The V call is TRBV5-1, the J call TRBJ2-7; no clear D. CDR1 is SGHRS and CDR2 is YFSETQ in the germline V gene. Trimming stripped 3 bases from V and 5 bases from J, with 12 bases between. The CDR3 runs to 13 residues. CDR3 residues: CASSSKTGNEQYF. Here the CDR3 DNA reads TGCGCCAGCAGCTCTAAGACTGGTAACGAGCAGTACTTC.

The CDR3 here is CASSTDGARGAFF. CDR3 DNA sequence: TGTGCCAGCAGCACAGACGGGGCGAGAGGCGCTTTCTTT. The V and J genes are TRBV4-2 and TRBJ1-1; tentative D call: TRBD1 (5 bases). V shed 5 bases and J shed 11 bases, with 18 bases lying between them. The germline CDR1 and CDR2 sequences are LGHNA and YNFKEQ. The CDR3 totals 13 residues.

The chain has TRBV29-1 and TRBJ1-2; TRBD1 matches at 12 bases. Germline-derived CDR1 and CDR2 are SQVTM and ANQGSEA. The CDR3 is made up of 16 amino acids. The V and J ends lost 3 bases and 6 bases, in that order; junction bases with no gene match: 11. The CDR3 region is CSVDPSPGQGAHGYTF. DNA for the CDR3: TGCAGCGTTGACCCCTCCCCGGGACAGGGGGCCCATGGCTACACCTTC.

This clone was detected only a few times. This sequence joins TRBV19 and TRBJ1-1; D possibly corresponds to TRBD1 (5 bases). This CDR3 has 13 residues. V was shortened by 9 bases and J by 0 bases, with 11 bases between the two germline ends. From germline, CDR1 is LNHDA and CDR2 SQIVND (reference sequence). The CDR3 protein is CASGAVMNTEAFF. In DNA form, the CDR3 reads TGTGCCAGCGGGGCAGTCATGAACACTGAAGCTTTCTTT.

The rearrangement uses TRBV18 and TRBJ2-7, with D unclear. Germline-derived CDR1 and CDR2 are KGHSH and LQKENI. The CDR3 loop spans 15 amino acids. With 2 bases removed from V and 5 bases from J, the gap between germline ends came to 16 bases. CDR3 amino acids: CASSPTNGPAHEQYF. The CDR3 DNA reads as TGTGCCAGCTCACCAACAAACGGGCCAGCCCACGAGCAGTACTTC.

V usage is TRBV2 and J usage is TRBJ1-2; D gene uncertain. The ends were cut back, 0 bases at V and 0 bases at J, with 11 bases in the middle. The CDR3 length is 16 residues. CDR1 and CDR2 (germline): SNHLY, FYNNEI. CDR3 nucleotide sequence: TGTGCCAGCAGTGAAGCACATGCGCGAACTAACTATGGCTACACCTTC. Translated, it gives CASSEAHARTNYGYTF. Supplemented by reference TRBV2 and TRBJ1-2, the full variable domain reads EPEVTQTPSHQVTQMGQEVILRCVPISNHLYFYWYRQILGQKVEFLVSFYNNEISEKSEIFDDQFSVERPDGSNFTLKIRSTKLEDSAMYFCASSEAHARTNYGYTFGSGTRLTVV.

The CDR3 loop is CASRPQGSQPQHF. The CDR3 DNA reads TGTGCCAGCAGGCCACAGGGATCTCAGCCCCAGCATTTT. The V gene is TRBV12-3 or TRBV12-4, the J gene TRBJ1-5, with D maybe TRBD1 (6 bases). The CDR3 has 13 amino acids. V lost 6 bases and J 6 bases, leaving 12 bases between the germline ends.

This clone appeared a few times. The genes are TRBV19 and TRBJ2-2, with 8 nucleotides matching TRBD2. This CDR3 has 15 amino acids. Trimming at V came to 6 bases and at J to 5 bases, leaving 8 bases not matched to a gene. CDR1 is LNHDA, CDR2 SQIVND, per germline (reference sequence). CDR3 sequence: CASRPGGGRTGELFF. CDR3 DNA: TGTGCCAGTAGGCCGGGGGGGGGCAGGACCGGGGAGCTGTTTTTT. Variable domain in full (rest from reference TRBV19 and TRBJ2-2): DGGITQSPKYLFRKEGQNVTLSCEQNLNHDAMYWYRQDPGQGLRLIYYSQIVNDFQKGDIAEGYSVSREKKESFPLTVTSAQKNPTAFYLCASRPGGGRTGELFFGEGSRLTVL.

The chain couples TRBV9 to TRBJ2-6; the match to TRBD2 covers 13 bases. In germline, CDR1 is SGDLS, CDR2 YYNGEE. The V segment lost 0 bases and the J segment 0 bases; nucleotides outside the gene matches: 6. CDR3 length equals 20 residues. The CDR3 coding sequence is TGTGCCAGCAGCGTAGGACTAGCGGGGGGAAAAATCTCTGGGGCCAACGTCCTGACTTTC. It translates to CASSVGLAGGKISGANVLTF.

This chain connects TRBV5-1 to TRBJ2-2; TRBD2 might be the D (5 bases). Germline V lookup: CDR1 SGHRS, CDR2 YFSETQ. CDR3 length: 13 residues. Trimming removed 0 bases from V and 10 bases from J, with 10 bases in between. Here the CDR3 DNA reads TGCGCCAGCAGCTTGGTCGGGGATGTGGAGCTGTTTTTT. Translated, it gives CASSLVGDVELFF.

This chain connects TRBV18 to TRBJ1-1, with D possibly TRBD1 on 6 matching bases. Germline-derived CDR1 and CDR2 are KGHSH and LQKENI. Between the trimmed V and J ends, which lost 0 bases and 3 bases, there was a span of 11 bases. The length of the CDR3 is 15 residues. CDR3 in DNA: TGTGCCAGCTCACCACCCGGACAGTACGACACTGAAGCTTTCTTT. It translates to CASSPPGQYDTEAFF.

The CDR3 DNA sequence: TGTGCCAGTAAGCGAGAAAGGACAGGTAGCAATCAGCCCCAGCATTTT. Translated: CASKRERTGSNQPQHF. The V gene is TRBV19, the J gene TRBJ1-5; 7 bases map to TRBD1. CDR3 length: 16 residues. Germline values: CDR1 LNHDA, CDR2 SQIVND (reference sequence). Trimming cost V 7 bases and J 0 bases; bases outside gene matches: 9.

V and J are TRBV29-1 and TRBJ1-3, with D perhaps matching TRBD1 (6 bases). Per germline, CDR1 SQVTM and CDR2 ANQGSEA. The CDR3 covers 13 residues. Trimming took off 6 bases at V and 2 bases at J, with 11 bases between the two ends. The CDR3 region has the DNA TGCAGCGTCGGTCAGGGGACTGGAAACACCATATATTTT. This encodes CSVGQGTGNTIYF.

The chain carries TRBV19 and TRBJ2-7, with a weak D call TRBD1 (5 bases). V was pared by 6 bases and J by 1 base, with 16 bases between. This CDR3 contains 15 residues. The germline CDR1 and CDR2 sequences are LNHDA and SQIVND (reference sequence). The CDR3 sequence: CASRRTSESSYEQYF. As DNA, the CDR3 is TGTGCCAGTAGACGGACAAGCGAAAGTTCCTACGAGCAGTACTTC.

This chain connects TRBV7-8 to TRBJ1-3, with D uncertain. V was clipped by 0 bases and J by 0 bases, with 9 bases between them. Germline CDR1 is SGHVS and CDR2 is FQNEAQ. The length of the CDR3 is 16 residues. CDR3 coding DNA: TGTGCCAGCAGCTTAGCGGCGGCGGACTCTGGAAACACCATATATTTT. Amino acid sequence: CASSLAAADSGNTIYF.

The rearrangement uses TRBV30 and TRBJ1-5; D not certain. Trimming left V 0 bases short and J 4 bases short, with 7 bases between. The germline V gene encodes CDR1 GTSNPN and CDR2 SVGIG (reference sequence). The length of the CDR3 is 13 residues. CDR3 loop: CAWSVGRNQPQHF. CDR3 DNA sequence: TGTGCCTGGAGTGTGGGAAGGAATCAGCCCCAGCATTTT.

The rearrangement joins TRBV19 to TRBJ1-4; tentative D call: TRBD1 (6 bases). Trimming removed 4 bases at V and 0 bases at J, with 9 bases between. The CDR3 length is 15 residues. Germline values: CDR1 LNHDA, CDR2 SQIVND (reference sequence). CDR3 amino acids: CASSTDSTTNEKLFF. CDR3 in DNA: TGTGCCAGTAGTACGGACAGTACAACTAATGAAAAACTGTTTTTT.

J is TRBJ1-3 and V is TRBV3-1 (or the pseudogene TRBV3-2); maybe TRBD1 (5 bases). This CDR3 spans 16 amino acids. Germline V gene lookup returns CDR1 LGHDT and CDR2 YNNKEL (reference sequence). The ends were cut back, 0 bases at V and 4 bases at J, with 13 bases in the middle. The chain's CDR3 is CASSQDFGGKGNTIYF. CDR3 nucleotides: TGTGCCAGCAGCCAAGATTTCGGGGGTAAAGGAAACACCATATATTTT.

The chain employs TRBV18 and TRBJ1-3; unclear D gene. This CDR3 spans 13 amino acids. CDR1 is KGHSH and CDR2 is LQKENI in the germline V gene. V lost 4 bases to trimming and J lost 8 bases, with 12 bases between them. Here the CDR3 reads CASSQSTGDTIYF. The CDR3 DNA sequence: TGTGCCAGCTCACAAAGTACCGGGGACACCATATATTTT.